This is a list of T cell receptor beta chains from one sample in a study of OX40 agonist ivuxolimab in advanced cancers. Profiling relied on immunoSEQ multiplex PCR, and the TCRdb table lists in-frame clones only, not all of them. This sample has over 100,000 clones, with 85% to 90% found just once. This specimen consisted of CD4+ or CD8+ T cells sorted from blood, obtained in a trial of the OX40 agonist ivuxolimab. The receptors originated from an adult with an advanced solid tumor such as melanoma, head and neck, liver or kidney cancer. Both conserved end residues are part of each CDR3. A D gene is named only where the DNA matches it firmly. Expanded clones are given a class, and other clones once, few, many or no size at all.

D gene: TRBD1; clone size: -; V gene: TRBV19; J gene: TRBJ2-1; CDR3 DNA: TGTGCCGTGATGGGCGGAAGGCAGGGGGCCTACAATGAGCAGTTCTTC; CDR3 protein: CAVMGGRQGAYNEQFF
D gene: -; clone size: -; V gene: TRBV18; J gene: TRBJ1-2; CDR3 DNA: TGTGCCAGCTCACCCCCGGCGGCCATGGGAGGCTACACCTTC; CDR3 protein: CASSPPAAMGGYTF
D gene: TRBD1; clone size: -; V gene: TRBV7-2; J gene: TRBJ1-3; CDR3 DNA: TGTGCCAGCAGCCAACCTAAGACAGGGTGGGGAAACACCATATATTTT; CDR3 protein: CASSQPKTGWGNTIYF
D gene: -; clone size: -; V gene: TRBV29-1; J gene: TRBJ2-7; CDR3 DNA: TGCAGCGTTGAAGAGGGTATAGGGGGGGACGAGCAGTACTTC; CDR3 protein: CSVEEGIGGDEQYF
D gene: -; clone size: -; V gene: TRBV5-1; J gene: TRBJ2-3; CDR3 DNA: TGCGCCAGCGGGGCGCCCACAGATACGCAGTATTTT; CDR3 protein: CASGAPTDTQYF
D gene: -; clone size: -; V gene: TRBV6-1; J gene: TRBJ2-1; CDR3 DNA: TGTGCCAGCAGTGAAGTGCAGGCCCCCGGCAATGAGCAGTTCTTC; CDR3 protein: CASSEVQAPGNEQFF
D gene: TRBD2; clone size: -; V gene: TRBV10-3; J gene: TRBJ2-5; CDR3 DNA: TGTGCCATCAGGGGGACTAGCGGGGGGCCTGGACGAAAACATGGGGAGACCCAGTACTTC; CDR3 protein: CAIRGTSGGPGRKHGETQYF
D gene: -; clone size: -; V gene: TRBV4-3; J gene: TRBJ1-6; CDR3 DNA: TGCGCCAGCAGTTTGACAGGAATTAATTCACCCCTCCACTTT; CDR3 protein: CASSLTGINSPLHF
D gene: -; clone size: -; V gene: TRBV28; J gene: TRBJ1-4; CDR3 DNA: TGTGCCAGCAGGGAGCTGGGGGGGGCGAGGGGCGAGGAAAAACTGTTTTTT; CDR3 protein: CASRELGGARGEEKLFF
D gene: -; clone size: once; V gene: TRBV28; J gene: TRBJ1-3; CDR3 DNA: TGTGCCACCTCGACTACCCGGGGCTCTGGAAACACCATATATTTT; CDR3 protein: CATSTTRGSGNTIYF
D gene: -; clone size: -; V gene: TRBV6-1; J gene: TRBJ1-3; CDR3 DNA: TGTGCCATCAGTGAGGGCGGGAGCAACTCTGGAAACACCATATATTTT; CDR3 protein: CAISEGGSNSGNTIYF
D gene: -; clone size: few; V gene: TRBV30; J gene: TRBJ2-5; CDR3 DNA: TGTGCCTGGAGTGTTTCAGGGAGAGAGACCCAGTACTTC; CDR3 protein: CAWSVSGRETQYF
D gene: -; clone size: -; V gene: TRBV6-1; J gene: TRBJ2-7; CDR3 DNA: TGTGCCAGCCAGCCCGGGGGGCTCTACGAGCAGTACTTC; CDR3 protein: CASQPGGLYEQYF
D gene: -; clone size: -; V gene: TRBV6-5; J gene: TRBJ1-1; CDR3 DNA: TGTGCCAGCAAACCCACTCGGGGGGAGAACACTGAAGCTTTCTTT; CDR3 protein: CASKPTRGENTEAFF
D gene: -; clone size: -; V gene: TRBV6-1; J gene: TRBJ2-3; CDR3 DNA: TGTGCCAGCAGGGACTCCAACACAGATACGCAGTATTTT; CDR3 protein: CASRDSNTDTQYF
D gene: -; clone size: -; V gene: TRBV5-4; J gene: TRBJ2-7; CDR3 DNA: TGTGCCAGCAGCCTGGGGGGTCCACTCGCTTCGGTCGAGCAGTACTTC; CDR3 protein: CASSLGGPLASVEQYF
D gene: -; clone size: -; V gene: TRBV4-3; J gene: TRBJ1-4; CDR3 DNA: TGCGCCAGCAGTGTGATCGGGACGTCTAATGAAAAACTGTTTTTT; CDR3 protein: CASSVIGTSNEKLFF
D gene: -; clone size: -; V gene: TRBV2; J gene: TRBJ1-2; CDR3 DNA: TGTGCCAGCAGTAGGGTCAGCAGTGGCTACACCTTC; CDR3 protein: CASSRVSSGYTF
D gene: TRBD2; clone size: few; V gene: TRBV7-9; J gene: TRBJ2-3; CDR3 DNA: TGTGCCAGCAGCTTACCCCCACGACTAGCGGGATCTCGAGATACGCAGTATTTT; CDR3 protein: CASSLPPRLAGSRDTQYF